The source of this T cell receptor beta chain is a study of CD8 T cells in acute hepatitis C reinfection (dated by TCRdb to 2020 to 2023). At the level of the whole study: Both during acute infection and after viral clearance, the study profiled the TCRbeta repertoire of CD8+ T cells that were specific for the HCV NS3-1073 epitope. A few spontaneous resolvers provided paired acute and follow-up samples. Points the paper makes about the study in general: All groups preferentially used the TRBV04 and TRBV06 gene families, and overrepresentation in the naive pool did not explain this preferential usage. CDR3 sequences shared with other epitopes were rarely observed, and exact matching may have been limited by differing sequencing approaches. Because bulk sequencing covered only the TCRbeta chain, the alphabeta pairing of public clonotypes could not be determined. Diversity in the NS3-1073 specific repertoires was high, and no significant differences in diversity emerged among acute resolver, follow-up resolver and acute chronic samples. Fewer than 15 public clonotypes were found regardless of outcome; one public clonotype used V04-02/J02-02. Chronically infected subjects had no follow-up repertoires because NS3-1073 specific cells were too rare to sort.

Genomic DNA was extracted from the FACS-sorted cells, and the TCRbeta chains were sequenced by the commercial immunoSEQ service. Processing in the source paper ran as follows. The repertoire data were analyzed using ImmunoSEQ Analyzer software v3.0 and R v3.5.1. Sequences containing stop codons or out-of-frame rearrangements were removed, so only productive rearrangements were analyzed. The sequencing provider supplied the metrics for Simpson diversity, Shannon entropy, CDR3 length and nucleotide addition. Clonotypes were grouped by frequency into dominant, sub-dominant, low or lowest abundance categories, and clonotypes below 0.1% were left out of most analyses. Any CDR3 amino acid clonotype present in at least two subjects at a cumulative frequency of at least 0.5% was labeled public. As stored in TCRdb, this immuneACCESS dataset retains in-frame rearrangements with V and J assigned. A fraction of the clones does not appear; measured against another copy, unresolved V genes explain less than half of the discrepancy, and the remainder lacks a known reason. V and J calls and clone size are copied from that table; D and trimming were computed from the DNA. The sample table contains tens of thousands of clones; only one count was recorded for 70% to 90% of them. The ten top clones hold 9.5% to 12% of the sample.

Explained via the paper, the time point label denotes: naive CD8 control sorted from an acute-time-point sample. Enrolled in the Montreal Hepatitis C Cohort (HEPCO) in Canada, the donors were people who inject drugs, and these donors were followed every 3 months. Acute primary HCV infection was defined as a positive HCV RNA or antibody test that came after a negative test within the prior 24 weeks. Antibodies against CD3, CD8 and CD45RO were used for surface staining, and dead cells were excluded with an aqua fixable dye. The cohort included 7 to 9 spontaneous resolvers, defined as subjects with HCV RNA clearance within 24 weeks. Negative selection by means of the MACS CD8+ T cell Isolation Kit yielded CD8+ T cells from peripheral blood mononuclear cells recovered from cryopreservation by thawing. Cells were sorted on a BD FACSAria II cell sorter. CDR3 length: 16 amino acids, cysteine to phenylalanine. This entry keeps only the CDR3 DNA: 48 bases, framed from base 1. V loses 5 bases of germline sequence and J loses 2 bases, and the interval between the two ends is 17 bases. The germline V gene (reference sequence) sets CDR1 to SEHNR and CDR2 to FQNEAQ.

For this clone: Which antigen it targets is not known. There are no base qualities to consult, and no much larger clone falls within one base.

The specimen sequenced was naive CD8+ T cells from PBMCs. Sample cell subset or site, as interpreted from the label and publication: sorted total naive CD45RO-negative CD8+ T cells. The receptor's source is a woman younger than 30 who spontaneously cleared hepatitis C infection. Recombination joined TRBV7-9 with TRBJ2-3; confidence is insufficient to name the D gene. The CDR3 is CASSDGRHDNTDTQYF. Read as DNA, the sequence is TGTGCCAGCAGCGACGGTCGGCATGATAACACAGATACGCAGTATTTT.